This T cell receptor (beta chain) is drawn from a study of blood T cell repertoires in COVID-19 (dated by TCRdb to about 2020). For the study in its entirety: The collaborator samples originated in the United States, Italy and Spain and spanned the acute and convalescent phases of COVID-19. The prospective study material was composed of cDNA or gDNA derived from T cells, B-cell-depleted T cells, or PBMCs. Subjects who had been exposed to COVID-19, were actively infected with it, or had recovered from it provided the deeply sampled blood TCRbeta repertoires that made up the dataset. The repertoires were released in a freely available public database intended as a resource for research on the immune response to SARS-CoV-2. The samples were drawn from the first 160 participants of the ongoing ImmuneRACE study and from 1,254 subjects provided by 6 global collaborators. The sample metadata nearly always contained a de-identified subject ID, COVID-19 status, age in years and sex. HLA class I and class II types, where available, came from metadata supplied by the sample provider rather than from assay-based typing.

With regard to this clone: This clone's antigen is unknown. No much larger clone exists at a distance of one base, and base qualities are not known.

Each collaborating institution followed its own protocols to collect whole blood in K2EDTA tubes. For TCRbeta analysis, collaborator samples were shipped as frozen whole blood, as isolated PBMCs, or as DNA extracted from either sample type. The immunoSEQ Assay, a bias-controlled multiplex PCR, was used to amplify TCRbeta CDR3 regions from genomic DNA. As for the original processing: The number of nucleated cells in each sample was estimated by amplification of reference gene primers within the assay. To quantify the absolute abundance of each unique TCRbeta CDR3 rearrangement, sequence reads were collapsed and filtered. Productive Simpson clonality was computed per sample as the square root of Simpson's diversity index over productive rearrangements. As stored in TCRdb, this immuneACCESS dataset retains in-frame rearrangements with V and J assigned. A fraction of the clones does not appear; measured against another copy, unresolved V genes explain less than half of the discrepancy, and the remainder lacks a known reason. For V, J and clone size, that table is used; D and trimming come from the DNA. The sample table holds 260,000 or so clones, of which 88% were seen once. Approximately 0.7% of the sample is in the top ten clones.

CDR1 and CDR2, per the germline V gene, are SGHDN and FVKESK. The cysteine opens and the phenylalanine closes a CDR3 of 13 amino acids. The kept DNA is CDR3 alone, 39 bases in frame from the first base. V is shortened by 4 bases, J by 7 bases, and the region joining them spans 13 bases. Results and caveats for the whole study, not just this receptor: Clinical and demographic metadata were provided uncurated, with the amount varying by source and participant.

Sequenced input: peripheral blood. This TCR was sampled from a human donor in a cohort sampled during active COVID-19. The chain is encoded by TRBV14 joined to TRBJ2-5; the D gene is not confidently resolved. This receptor carries the CDR3 CASSLGSPGTQYF. The sequenced DNA: TGTGCCAGCAGCCTCGGGTCGCCGGGGACCCAGTACTTC.